This T cell receptor beta chain is drawn from a study of blood T cell repertoires in COVID-19. Study summary: There were acute and convalescent COVID-19 samples, and they came from the United States, Italy and Spain. T cells, B-cell-depleted T cells, or PBMCs provided the cDNA or gDNA that served as material.

This clone was counted a few times. This CDR3 is 19 amino acids long. Trimming cost V 4 bases and J 0 bases; bases outside gene matches: 14. Germline V gene lookup returns CDR1 SGHKS and CDR2 YYEKEE (reference sequence). Per the original data handling: Nucleated cell counts were estimated from reference gene primer amplification. Sequencing used immunoSEQ multiplex PCR; TCRdb keeps in-frame clones, though not all of them. V and J calls and clone size are copied from that table; D and trimming were computed from the DNA. The table records about 180,000 clones, over 80% of them present only once. The sequenced sample consisted of peripheral blood. The chain recombines TRBV5-5 with TRBJ2-1; 9 bases map to TRBD1. The source of this sequence is a woman aged 60-75 years with acute or convalescent COVID-19. As DNA, the CDR3 is TGTGCCAGCAGCCCGGACAGGGGACAGTGGGGATTCTCCTACAATGAGCAGTTCTTC. This gives the protein CASSPDRGQWGFSYNEQFF.